Following are 3 T cell receptor beta chains from one sample sequenced in a study of regulatory T cells in long-lasting Graves disease (dated by TCRdb to the early 2020s). What the time point label conveys for this sample: newly diagnosed GD, antithyroid drugs for less than 3 months. RNA was extracted from PBMCs in TRIzol for both TCR sequencing and RNA sequencing. Libraries were built with multiplex PCR. The instrument was an Illumina HiSeq 4000. iRepertoire HTBI primers and Arm-PCR amplification of CDR3 regions were used to construct TCR beta libraries. TCRdb reprocessing: public reads trimmed at Q25 with fastp, clones called with MiXCR, in-frame beta chains kept. Every entry covers one CDR3 protein and lists the most common genes and DNA from its rows. The sample table shows hundreds of thousands of distinct CDR3 sequences, and 16% are seen once. The ten largest account for roughly 27% of the sample.

These data were also reused for a study on T cells in Graves' hyperthyroidism and ophthalmopathy.

Sequenced here: peripheral blood mononuclear cells (PBMCs), sampled at new diagnosis, from a patient treated with antithyroid drugs. These receptors were taken from a middle-aged man with Graves disease. Donor details come from another sample of the same person, matched by shared clones.

This clonotype was seen repeatedly, ten times or more. The V and J genes are TRBV2 and TRBJ1-6; D is uncertain. CDR1 and CDR2 (germline): SNHLY, FYNNEI. The ends were cut back, 4 bases at V and 6 bases at J, with 13 bases in the middle. The CDR3 is 15 amino acids. DNA for the CDR3: TGTGCCAGCAGTGTGGAGGGAACGGCTAATTCACCCCTCCACTTT. Residues: CASSVEGTANSPLHF.

This clonotype was picked up a small number of times. The chain links TRBV7-9 to TRBJ2-7, with D perhaps TRBD1 (6 bases). The ends were cut back, 5 bases at V and 5 bases at J, with 19 bases in the middle. The CDR3 runs to 15 residues. Germline V lookup: CDR1 SEHNR, CDR2 FQNEAQ (reference sequence). The CDR3 bases are TGTGCCAGCAGCCTCACCGGGACACCAGGAGACGAGCAGTACTTC. This sequence encodes CASSLTGTPGDEQYF.

This clonotype was found many times. CDR3 nucleotide sequence: TGTGCCAGCGGAGGGGGTATGGGGGGGGGCCCCCTTCTTGAGCAGTTCTTC. Translated: CASGGGMGGGPLLEQFF. V is TRBV7-9 and J is TRBJ2-1; D might be TRBD2 (7 bases). Germline V lookup: CDR1 SEHNR, CDR2 FQNEAQ (reference sequence). Trimming shortened V by 8 bases and J by 9 bases, and 29 bases separated the two germline ends. The CDR3 has 17 residues.